This passage covers 31 T cell receptor beta chains from one sample sequenced in a study of control samples from healthy donors and cancer patients. Only in-frame clones appear in the TCRdb table, and some are missing; sequencing was by immunoSEQ multiplex PCR. The sample contains around 130,000 clones, roughly 90% of which appear only once. What was sequenced was blood. Every receptor here comes from a man aged 45-65 years in good health.

V and J are TRBV4-1 and TRBJ2-3, with D possibly being TRBD2 (5 bases). The CDR3 length is 17 residues. Germline assignment: CDR1 MGHRA and CDR2 YSYEKL. Trimming removed 1 base from V and 2 bases from J, with 16 bases in between. CDR3 in amino acids: CASSQVLTGTDTDTQYF. For the CDR3, the DNA is TGCGCCAGCAGCCAAGTCCTTACGGGAACAGACACAGATACGCAGTATTTT.

J is TRBJ1-6 and V is TRBV2; D unclear. V dropped 4 bases and J dropped 5 bases, with 12 bases sitting between them. The CDR3 totals 15 residues. In germline, CDR1 is SNHLY, CDR2 FYNNEI. The CDR3 protein is CASSGGRVNNSPLHF. CDR3 bases: TGTGCCAGCAGTGGGGGTAGAGTAAATAATTCACCCCTCCACTTT.

This chain connects TRBV27 to TRBJ2-7, with 12 bases that match TRBD2. This CDR3 comprises 16 residues. The germline gives CDR1 MNHEY, CDR2 SMNVEV (reference sequence). Trimming at V came to 5 bases and at J to 3 bases, leaving 8 bases not matched to a gene. Written as DNA, the CDR3 is TGTGCCAGCAGTCCTAGCGGGGGGGCAGTCCTCTACGAGCAGTACTTC. Translated: CASSPSGGAVLYEQYF.

CDR3: CASSSGTGLEPQHF. In DNA, the CDR3 is TGTGCCAGCAGTTCCGGGACAGGGTTAGAGCCCCAGCATTTT. The genes are TRBV9 and TRBJ1-5, with 9 bases fitting TRBD1. The CDR3 consists of 14 residues. Germline V gene lookup returns CDR1 SGDLS and CDR2 YYNGEE. The ends lost 5 bases at V and 8 bases at J; junction bases unmatched: 8.

The chain recombines TRBV12-1 with TRBJ1-2; TRBD1 reflects the table's D call only, with no check against the DNA. TRBV12-1 is flagged as a pseudogene. The CDR3 length is 15 residues. CDR3 bases: TGTGCCAGCAGCTTAACAGGGTGTACTAACTATGGCTACACCTTC. Translation gives CASSLTGCTNYGYTF.

The chain couples TRBV21-1 to TRBJ2-2; the table assigns TRBD1, which was not confirmed against the DNA. TRBV21-1 is shown as a pseudogene. CDR3 length: 16 amino acids. Written as DNA, the CDR3 is TGTGCCAGCAGCGAGGGACAGGGGAAGAACACCGGGGAGCTGTTTTTT. This codes for CASSEGQGKNTGELFF.

V and J are TRBV5-5 and TRBJ1-6; TRBD1 aligns across 10 bases. The ends lost 2 bases at V and 9 bases at J; junction bases unmatched: 8. CDR1 is SGHKS and CDR2 is YYEKEE in the germline V gene (reference sequence). CDR3 length: 16 amino acids. The CDR3 sequence: CASSFTGQGTGSPLHF. The CDR3 bases are TGTGCCAGCAGCTTCACGGGACAGGGGACTGGTTCACCCCTCCACTTT.

This chain links TRBV3-1 (or the pseudogene TRBV3-2) with TRBJ2-2; TRBD2 is a possible D gene (5 bases). The CDR3 contains 16 residues. CDR1 is LGHDT and CDR2 is YNNKEL in the germline V gene (reference sequence). V was clipped by 0 bases and J by 4 bases, with 12 bases between them. CDR3 residues: CASSQDWRVGTGELFF. As DNA, the CDR3 is TGTGCCAGCAGCCAAGATTGGCGGGTCGGCACCGGGGAGCTGTTTTTT.

This sequence joins TRBV30 and TRBJ1-5; D not resolved. Germline V gives CDR1 GTSNPN, CDR2 SVGIG (reference sequence). The CDR3 is 15 residues long. The V end was cut by 1 base, the J end by 3 bases, with 13 bases between. CDR3 residues: CAWSARPGYNQPQHF. The CDR3 DNA reads as TGTGCCTGGAGTGCAAGACCGGGGTACAATCAGCCCCAGCATTTT. Variable domain in full (rest from reference TRBV30 and TRBJ1-5): SQTIHQWPATLVQPVGSPLSLECTVEGTSNPNLYWYRQAAGRGLQLLFYSVGIGQISSEVPQNLSASRPQDRQFILSSKKLLLSDSGFYLCAWSARPGYNQPQHFGDGTRLSIL.

The rearrangement uses TRBV19 and TRBJ2-1; 8 bases align to TRBD1. Trimming at V came to 3 bases and at J to 3 bases, leaving 4 bases not matched to a gene. The CDR3 spans 15 residues. CDR1 and CDR2 (germline): LNHDA, SQIVND (reference sequence). CDR3 region: CASSMQDRVYNEQFF. The CDR3, as DNA: TGTGCCAGTAGTATGCAGGACAGGGTCTACAATGAGCAGTTCTTC.

The chain joins TRBV11-3 to TRBJ2-5; D assignment may be TRBD1 or TRBD2 (5 bases each). Germline V gene sequence: CDR1 SGHNT, CDR2 YENEEA. This CDR3 contains 14 residues. The V end was cut by 6 bases, the J end by 2 bases, with 13 bases between. This chain's CDR3 is CASSLGPTQETQYF. In nucleotides, the CDR3 is TGTGCCAGCAGTTTGGGACCGACACAAGAGACCCAGTACTTC.

The rearrangement joins TRBV3-1 (or the pseudogene TRBV3-2) to TRBJ2-5, with unresolved D. V shed 4 bases and J shed 7 bases, with 13 bases lying between them. Germline CDR1 is LGHDT and CDR2 is YNNKEL (reference sequence). The CDR3 extends over 13 amino acids. CDR3 in DNA: TGTGCCAGCAGCCCTCCCGCTTCGGCGACCCAGTACTTC. This codes for CASSPPASATQYF.

In this sample, this clone turned up once. The chain joins TRBV7-3 to TRBJ2-1; 14 bases are shared with TRBD2. The trim removed 5 bases at V and 4 bases at J, leaving 4 bases unmatched. The V gene's germline CDR1 is SGHTA and CDR2 FQGTGA. CDR3 length: 16 residues. CDR3 nucleotides: TGTGCCAGCAGCCCGGGACTAGCGGGGGTATACAATGAGCAGTTCTTC. Residues: CASSPGLAGVYNEQFF.

This chain joins TRBV28 and TRBJ1-5; tentative D call: TRBD1 (6 bases). Trimming took off 1 base at V and 7 bases at J, with 14 bases between the two ends. Germline V lookup: CDR1 MDHEN, CDR2 SYDVKM. The CDR3 has 15 residues. The CDR3 region is CASSLYVQGWQPQHF. CDR3 DNA: TGTGCCAGCAGTTTATATGTACAGGGATGGCAGCCCCAGCATTTT.

This chain joins TRBV11-3 and TRBJ2-5, with D perhaps matching TRBD2 (6 bases). V was pared by 5 bases and J by 1 base, with 14 bases between. Germline assignment: CDR1 SGHNT and CDR2 YENEEA. CDR3 length: 15 residues. The CDR3 is CASSKVMGGQETQYF. The CDR3 nucleotides are TGTGCCAGCAGCAAAGTGATGGGAGGCCAAGAGACCCAGTACTTC.

This chain links TRBV12-5 with TRBJ2-7; possibly TRBD1 for D (5 bases). Germline V lookup: CDR1 LGHNT, CDR2 FRNRAP. V was trimmed by 7 bases and J by 1 base, leaving 11 bases between them. The CDR3 covers 13 residues. CDR3 nucleotide sequence: TGTGCTAGTGCCAAGGGGTCGTCCTACGAGCAGTACTTC. Translated, it gives CASAKGSSYEQYF.

The gene calls are TRBV5-8 and TRBJ1-1; D is perhaps TRBD1 (6 bases). V lost 0 bases and J 6 bases, leaving 15 bases between the germline ends. The germline CDR1 and CDR2 sequences are SGHTS and YDEGEE. The CDR3 has 15 residues. CDR3 amino acids: CASSLDDQGFAEAFF. The CDR3 bases are TGTGCCAGCAGCTTGGATGATCAGGGGTTCGCTGAAGCTTTCTTT.

V gene TRBV28 combines with J gene TRBJ1-2; D is unresolved. The CDR3 is 14 residues long. CDR1 is MDHEN and CDR2 is SYDVKM in the germline V gene. V lost 8 bases to trimming and J lost 4 bases, with 17 bases between them. The CDR3 loop is CASRTAADLYGYTF. CDR3 bases: TGTGCCAGCCGAACAGCGGCGGACCTCTATGGCTACACCTTC.

This chain joins TRBV6-2 or TRBV6-3 and TRBJ2-5; 9 positions agree with TRBD2. Germline-derived CDR1 and CDR2 are MNHEY and SVGEGT. Germline trimming cut 4 bases from V and 5 bases from J; bases unmatched to any gene: 5. This CDR3 has 14 amino acids. CDR3 loop: CASSLRTSAETQYF. CDR3 DNA sequence: TGTGCCAGCAGTTTACGGACTAGCGCGGAGACCCAGTACTTC.

V usage is TRBV7-2 and J usage is TRBJ2-4; 13 positions match TRBD2. The CDR3 runs 17 residues. Trimming at V came to 0 bases and at J to 6 bases, leaving 5 bases not matched to a gene. CDR1 and CDR2 from the germline V gene are SGHTA and FQGNSA. The CDR3 loop reads CASSLAQGLAGRNIQYF. The CDR3 DNA reads TGTGCCAGCAGCTTAGCGCAGGGACTAGCGGGGCGAAACATTCAGTACTTC.

The rearrangement uses TRBV6-1 and TRBJ1-3; a possible D gene is TRBD1 (6 bases). The CDR3 has 15 amino acids. V lost 3 bases, J lost 4 bases, and 13 bases lay in between. Germline V CDR1 and CDR2: MNHNS, SASEGT. DNA for the CDR3: TGTGCCAGCAGTGAGCTACAGGGATCGGGAAACACCATATATTTT. As protein: CASSELQGSGNTIYF.

The rearrangement links TRBV30 to TRBJ2-7; D is undetermined. Trimming shortened V by 2 bases and J by 4 bases, and 9 bases separated the two germline ends. The germline V gene has CDR1 GTSNPN and CDR2 SVGIG (reference sequence). This CDR3 contains 12 residues. The CDR3 DNA is TGTGCCTGGAGTTTAAGAGAGTACGAGCAGTACTTC. Its translation is CAWSLREYEQYF.

The V call is TRBV30, the J call TRBJ1-5; D gene unclear. With 1 base removed from V and 3 bases from J, the gap between germline ends came to 7 bases. Germline V CDR1 and CDR2: GTSNPN, SVGIG (reference sequence). The CDR3 consists of 13 residues. CDR3 protein: CAWSGSYNQPQHF. For the CDR3, the DNA is TGTGCCTGGAGTGGTAGTTACAATCAGCCCCAGCATTTT.

The chain has TRBV19 and TRBJ1-1; TRBD1 might be the D (5 bases). Germline V gene sequence: CDR1 LNHDA, CDR2 SQIVND (reference sequence). Trimming pared 6 bases from V and 6 bases from J, leaving 17 bases between. The CDR3 is 14 residues long. DNA of the CDR3: TGTGCCAGTAGAACCCCAGGGCCGCGAGCTGAAGCTTTCTTT. Protein sequence: CASRTPGPRAEAFF.

The V gene is TRBV7-2, the J gene TRBJ1-2, with D uncertain. Trimming cost V 5 bases and J 3 bases, with 13 bases left between them. The CDR3 has 14 residues. Germline loops: CDR1 SGHTA, CDR2 FQGNSA. CDR3 loop: CASSPDARYYGYTF. The CDR3 nucleotides read TGTGCCAGCAGCCCGGACGCCCGTTACTATGGCTACACCTTC.

The rearrangement uses TRBV27 and TRBJ2-5; weak D call: TRBD2 (7 bases). Germline lookup yields CDR1 MNHEY and CDR2 SMNVEV (reference sequence). The CDR3 has 15 residues. V lost 5 bases and J 5 bases, leaving 18 bases between the germline ends. The CDR3 is CASSPGGLRGETQYF. The CDR3 bases are TGTGCCAGCAGTCCCGGGGGGCTAAGGGGGGAGACCCAGTACTTC.

As to this clone: No DNA is shown, since the ends of the CDR3 on it are uncertain; the CDR3 is the one TCRdb lists. This chain links TRBV12-1 with TRBJ1-1; the D segment call TRBD1 is taken from the table without a DNA check. TRBV12-1 is termed a pseudogene. The CDR3 spans 18 amino acids, including both terminal residues. This CDR3 is CASSFAAGTPGGNTEAFF.

The V gene is TRBV7-3, the J gene TRBJ2-5; D may be TRBD1 (6 bases). The germline V and J ends were trimmed by 4 bases and 6 bases, with 12 bases remaining between them. Germline lookup yields CDR1 SGHTA and CDR2 FQGTGA. The CDR3 runs to 13 residues. The CDR3 DNA sequence: TGTGCCAGCAGCTCCCAGGGGTACCAGACCCAGTACTTC. This translates into CASSSQGYQTQYF.

The chain links TRBV7-3 to TRBJ2-3, with D tentatively TRBD1 or TRBD2 (6 bases each). Trimming shortened V by 0 bases and J by 0 bases, and 10 bases separated the two germline ends. The germline V gene has CDR1 SGHTA and CDR2 FQGTGA. This CDR3 region has 16 residues. The CDR3 here is CASSLTGGRSTDTQYF. In DNA, the CDR3 is TGTGCCAGCAGCTTAACAGGGGGGAGGAGCACAGATACGCAGTATTTT.

This chain uses TRBV6-1 with TRBJ1-2; 7 nucleotides line up with TRBD1. The CDR3 loop spans 14 amino acids. Germline-derived CDR1 and CDR2 are MNHNS and SASEGT. J gave up 4 bases and V 0 bases, and 2 bases lay outside the gene matches. In DNA form, the CDR3 reads TGTGCCAGCAGTGAAGCGGACAGGACCTATGGCTACACCTTC. Its translation is CASSEADRTYGYTF.

In this sample, this clone turned up once. The CDR3 here is CASSLAGTNTGELFF. CDR3 coding DNA: TGTGCCAGCAGCTTAGCAGGGACGAACACCGGGGAGCTGTTTTTT. V usage is TRBV7-3 and J usage is TRBJ2-2; tentatively, D is TRBD1 (5 bases). This CDR3 is built from 15 residues. V was shortened by 2 bases and J by 0 bases, with 7 bases between the two germline ends. Germline CDR1 SGHTA, CDR2 FQGTGA.